A selection of T cell receptor beta chains follows, all from one sample in a study of T cell repertoires in cytomegalovirus infection. These receptors lack a known antigen. TCRdb ran MiXCR on the reads and lists one entry per CDR3 protein. The sample contains about 920,000 distinct CDR3 sequences, 31% of which appear only once. The specimen was cultured CD8+ T cells from PBMCs, collected from culture after CMV antigen stimulation. These receptors all stem from a human donor in good health (CMV status not recorded). Some clones in this sample may be carry-over from other donors' samples. The CDR3 runs from the conserved cysteine through the conserved F or W. D genes are given only for firm matches. The size field is filled for only some rows; it gives once, few, many or a size class.

V gene	J gene	D gene	clone size	CDR3 DNA	CDR3 protein
TRBV10-3	TRBJ1-1	NA	few	TGTGCCAGCGGGTGGGGGGCGGCGGACACTGAAGCTTTCTTT	CASGWGAADTEAFF
TRBV6-6	TRBJ1-5	TRBD1	NA	TGTGCCAGCAGAGCCGGGACAGGGGGCACTAGCAATCAGCCCCAGCATTTT	CASRAGTGGTSNQPQHF
TRBV19	TRBJ1-3	TRBD1	NA	TGTGCCAGTAGTATAAGGGACAGCGCCTACTCTGGAAACACCATATATTTT	CASSIRDSAYSGNTIYF
TRBV19	TRBJ2-1	NA	few	TGTGCCAGTAGTATTCAGGATTCCCATGAGCAGTTCTTC	CASSIQDSHEQFF
TRBV6-1	TRBJ2-3	NA	NA	TGTGCCAGCACCCGGGGAGCGTGGTCTAGCACAGATACGCAGTATTTT	CASTRGAWSSTDTQYF
TRBV2	TRBJ2-2	TRBD2	NA	TGTGCCAGCCTAGCCGGGAGGGAGGACACCGGGGAGCTGTTTTTT	CASLAGREDTGELFF
TRBV28	TRBJ1-5	TRBD1	NA	TGTGCCACGGGGGACAGGGGACGTAATCAGCCCCAGCATTTT	CATGDRGRNQPQHF
TRBV7-9	TRBJ1-1	NA	few	TGTGCCAGCCCGGCGGAGGGGATGAACACTGAAGCTTTCTTT	CASPAEGMNTEAFF
TRBV27	TRBJ2-1	NA	NA	TGTGCCAGCAGTGTCCCCCTGGGTGAGCAGTTCTTC	CASSVPLGEQFF
TRBV19	TRBJ2-1	NA	few	TGTGCCAGTAGTATAAAGGTGCGTAGCTACAATGAGCAGTTCTTC	CASSIKVRSYNEQFF
TRBV6-1	TRBJ1-5	TRBD1	NA	TGTGCCAGCAGTGAAGCATTAACAGGGGCGAATCAGCCCCAGCATTTT	CASSEALTGANQPQHF
TRBV20-1	TRBJ2-1	NA	few	TGCAGTGCAGGACCCGGGGATGACGGACTGAAAATTTACAATGAGCAGTTCTTC	CSAGPGDDGLKIYNEQFF
TRBV7-9	TRBJ2-5	TRBD1	NA	TGTGCCAGCAGCTCACGGGACAGATTACAAGAGACCCAGTACTTC	CASSSRDRLQETQYF
TRBV27	TRBJ1-6	NA	few	TGTGCCAGCAGTTTGCCGCGAACCTATAATTCACCCCTCCACTTT	CASSLPRTYNSPLHF
TRBV6-6	TRBJ1-2	NA	few	TGTGCCAGCACCCCGAGGGCCTCTAACTATGGCTACACCTTC	CASTPRASNYGYTF
TRBV20-1	TRBJ1-5	NA	NA	TGCAGTGCTAGAGATCTCTGGGGTCCGAATCAGCCCCAGCATTTT	CSARDLWGPNQPQHF
TRBV12-3/TRBV12-4	TRBJ2-6	TRBD2	many	TGTGCCAGCAGTTTATGGGGGGACTATCCCTCTGGGGCCAACGTCCTGACTTTC	CASSLWGDYPSGANVLTF
TRBV10-3	TRBJ2-1	NA	NA	TGTGCCATCAGTCACTCTTTTGCGGGGTCGCTTCTGGATGAGCAGTTCTTC	CAISHSFAGSLLDEQFF
TRBV9	TRBJ2-1	TRBD1	NA	TGTGCCAGCAGCGGGGGGGACAGGGGGAAATATGAGCAGTTCTTC	CASSGGDRGKYEQFF
TRBV20-1	TRBJ1-2	TRBD1	NA	TGCAGTGCCCGGGACAGGAGCAACTATGGCTACACCTTC	CSARDRSNYGYTF
TRBV12-3/TRBV12-4	TRBJ2-5	TRBD1	NA	TGTGCCAGCACCGGGGACAGGGGCGAAGAGACCCAGTACTTC	CASTGDRGEETQYF
TRBV5-5	TRBJ2-3	TRBD2	NA	TGTGCCAGCAGCCCCCCCGGGACTAGCGGGGGGGAGGCCCCAGATACGCAGTATTTT	CASSPPGTSGGEAPDTQYF
TRBV27	TRBJ1-1	NA	NA	TGTGCCAGCAGTCCCGGTCGACAGGTTGAAGCTTTCTTT	CASSPGRQVEAFF
TRBV6-8	TRBJ1-2	NA	NA	TGTGCCAGCAGTTACTCGACAGGACTTTCTAACTATGGCTACACCTTC	CASSYSTGLSNYGYTF
TRBV6-2/TRBV6-3	TRBJ2-3	NA	many	TGTGCCAGCAGAGGGGGGGCTCGCACAGATACGCAGTATTTT	CASRGGARTDTQYF
TRBV27	TRBJ2-2	NA	NA	TGTGCCAGCAGTTTATCAGGGGGACACTCGAACACCGGGGAGCTGTTTTTT	CASSLSGGHSNTGELFF
TRBV18	TRBJ2-5	NA	NA	TGTGCCAGCTCACCGAAGAGAGAGACCCAGTACTTC	CASSPKRETQYF
TRBV12-3/TRBV12-4	TRBJ2-7	NA	many	TGTGCCAGCAGTTTATTTACCTACGAGCAGTACTTC	CASSLFTYEQYF
TRBV12-3/TRBV12-4	TRBJ2-3	NA	NA	TGTGCCAGCAGTAGGACTCTAGGGCCAGATACGCAGTATTTT	CASSRTLGPDTQYF
TRBV7-6	TRBJ1-5	NA	NA	TGTGCCAGCAGCTTAGGGACCGGGTTTGAATCGGCCCAGCATTTT	CASSLGTGFESAQHF
TRBV3-1	TRBJ2-1	NA	few	TGTGCCCGAACCCCTAGGGGTAGGTCCTACAATGAGCAGTTCTTC	CARTPRGRSYNEQFF
TRBV19	TRBJ1-1	TRBD1	NA	TGTGCCAGTAGTATGGGCAGGGGGCGCGACACTGAAGCTTTCTTT	CASSMGRGRDTEAFF
TRBV19	TRBJ2-7	NA	NA	TGTGCCAGTAGTATCCAGGACAGCTTATCCTACGAGCAGTACTTC	CASSIQDSLSYEQYF
TRBV12-3/TRBV12-4	TRBJ1-2	NA	medium-sized	TGTGCCAGCAGTTTAGCGGCGGAGATGAGCTATGGCTACACCTTC	CASSLAAEMSYGYTF
TRBV6-1	TRBJ1-5	NA	few	TGTGCCAGCGCCAGAGGGCCTAGCAATCAGCCCCAGCATTTT	CASARGPSNQPQHF
TRBV7-1	TRBJ1-1	TRBD1	NA	TGTGCCGCCGGACAGGGGGCCGCTGAAGCTTTCTTT	CAAGQGAAEAFF
TRBV7-2	TRBJ1-1	NA	NA	TGTGCCAGCAGCTTAGGGCTGAGGGCAGCTAACACTGAAGCTTTCTTT	CASSLGLRAANTEAFF
TRBV6-2/TRBV6-3	TRBJ1-6	NA	NA	TGTGCCAGCAGTTACCGTGGCAGGGCTGGTTCACCCCTCCACTTT	CASSYRGRAGSPLHF
TRBV6-5	TRBJ2-3	NA	few	TGTGCCAGCAGTTACGGGGGGGCCGAAATAGATACGCAGTATTTT	CASSYGGAEIDTQYF
TRBV12-3/TRBV12-4	TRBJ1-3	TRBD1	once	TGTGCCAGCAGTACAGGGGTGGCCGGAAACACCATATATTTT	CASSTGVAGNTIYF
TRBV6-5	TRBJ1-1	TRBD1	NA	TGTGCCAGCAGTTACTCACCAGGGGGGTTGAACACTGAAGCTTTCTTT	CASSYSPGGLNTEAFF
TRBV7-8	TRBJ1-6	NA	few	TGTGCCAGCAGCTTAGTGGGAAGGGCCTTAAGCTCCTATAATTCACCCCTCCACTTT	CASSLVGRALSSYNSPLHF
TRBV7-6	TRBJ2-2	TRBD1	many	TGTGCCAGTTTAGACAGGGTCGCCACCGGGGAGCTGTTTTTT	CASLDRVATGELFF
TRBV20-1	TRBJ1-5	NA	NA	TGCAGTGCTAGTGGGGCCGGATCCCTGATGCCCCAGCATTTT	CSASGAGSLMPQHF
TRBV28	TRBJ2-1	NA	few	TGTGCCAGCAGCCTTGCCGGGGGCCCCCTCTACAATGAGCAGTTCTTC	CASSLAGGPLYNEQFF
TRBV20-1	TRBJ2-5	NA	few	TGCAGTGCTCCTCAAGAGACCCAGTACTTC	CSAPQETQYF
TRBV28	TRBJ2-5	TRBD1	NA	TGTGCCAGCCACAGGGGAAGGACCCAGTACTTC	CASHRGRTQYF
TRBV12-3/TRBV12-4	TRBJ1-2	NA	few	TGTGCCAGCAGTTTAGCTAAGGCAGGAGTTACTAACTATGGCTACACCTTC	CASSLAKAGVTNYGYTF
TRBV7-2	TRBJ1-5	NA	many	TGTGCCAGCAGCCAAAGGGCCGGGACCTACCCATGGCCCCAGCATTTT	CASSQRAGTYPWPQHF
TRBV27	TRBJ1-2	TRBD1	few	TGTGCCAGCAGTTTCTTGGGGGACAGGGGCCACTCATACGACTATGGCTACACCTTC	CASSFLGDRGHSYDYGYTF
TRBV11-2	TRBJ2-3	TRBD1	NA	TGTGCCAGCACCGACAGGGGGAGCACAGATACGCAGTATTTT	CASTDRGSTDTQYF
TRBV19	TRBJ1-2	NA	few	TGTGCCAGTAAACGCCAAGGGAACTATGGCTACACCTTC	CASKRQGNYGYTF